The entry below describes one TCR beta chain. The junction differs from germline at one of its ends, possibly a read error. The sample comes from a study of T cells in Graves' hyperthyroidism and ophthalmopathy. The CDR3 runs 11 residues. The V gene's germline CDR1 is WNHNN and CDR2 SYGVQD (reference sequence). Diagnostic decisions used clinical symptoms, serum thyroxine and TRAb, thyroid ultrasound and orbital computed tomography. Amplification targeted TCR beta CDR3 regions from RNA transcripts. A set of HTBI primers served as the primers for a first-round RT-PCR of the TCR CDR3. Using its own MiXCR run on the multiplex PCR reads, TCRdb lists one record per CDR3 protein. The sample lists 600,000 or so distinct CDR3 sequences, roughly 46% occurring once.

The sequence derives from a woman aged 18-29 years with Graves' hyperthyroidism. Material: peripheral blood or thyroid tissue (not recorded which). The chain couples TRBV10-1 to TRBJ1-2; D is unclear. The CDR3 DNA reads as TGTGCCAGCAGCCAAAGAGCTGGCTACACCTTC. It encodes CASSQRAGYTF.